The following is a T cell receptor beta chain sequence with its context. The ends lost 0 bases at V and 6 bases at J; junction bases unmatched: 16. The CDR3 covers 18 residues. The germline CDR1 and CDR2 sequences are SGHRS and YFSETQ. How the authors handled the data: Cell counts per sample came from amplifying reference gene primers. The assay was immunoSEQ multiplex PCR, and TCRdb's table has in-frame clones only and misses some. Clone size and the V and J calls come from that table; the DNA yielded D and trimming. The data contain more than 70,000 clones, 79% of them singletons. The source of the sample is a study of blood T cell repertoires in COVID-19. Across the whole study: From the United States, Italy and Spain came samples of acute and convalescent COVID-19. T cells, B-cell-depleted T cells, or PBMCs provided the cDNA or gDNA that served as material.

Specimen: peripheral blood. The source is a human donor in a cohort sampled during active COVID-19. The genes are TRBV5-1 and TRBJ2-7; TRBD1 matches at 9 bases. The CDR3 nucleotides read TGCGCCAGCAGCTTGGTAAGTTGGTCGAACAGGGGGCCCGTCGAGCAGTACTTC. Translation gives CASSLVSWSNRGPVEQYF.